Presented here are 19 T cell receptor beta chains from one specimen sequenced in a study of tissue T cells after allogeneic stem cell transplantation. Profiled with immunoSEQ multiplex PCR; TCRdb holds only in-frame clones, not every one. The table lists some 10,000 clones, approximately 50% of them singletons, with nearly 7.5% in the top ten. Described time point: mouse harvest day 7 after allogeneic transplant. Each mouse received 10^7 T-cell-depleted marrow cells plus 10^6 splenic CD5+ T cells by tail vein. The sample taken for sequencing was gut tissue. All receptors come from a female BALB/c mouse given C57BL/6 T cells with graft-versus-host disease after an allogeneic hematopoietic cell transplant.

Comment on this clone: With a much larger clone just one base away, this may be a read error. The genes and germline here are from mouse. The CDR3 end lies 1 residue beyond the end of the read and is filled in from the germline J gene. This chain uses TRBV26 with TRBJ2-7; D call uncertain. Germline values: CDR1 KGHPV, CDR2 FQNQEV (reference sequence). The CDR3 length is 12 residues. The CDR3 here is CASSLSGYGQYF. The CDR3 DNA, read in part, is TGTGCCAGCAGTCTGTCTGGGTATGGACAGTAC.

As to this clone: Genes and germline come from the mouse. The read ends 1 residue early relative to the CDR3; the germline J gene fills the gap. The chain joins TRBV26 to TRBJ2-5, with D possibly matching TRBD1 (6 bases). With 6 bases removed from V and 4 bases from J, the gap between germline ends came to 14 bases. From germline, CDR1 is KGHPV and CDR2 FQNQEV (reference sequence). The CDR3 runs to 14 residues. Partial CDR3 DNA: TGTGCCAGCAGCCTACCGGGACAAGAAGACACCCAGTAC. Amino acids: CASSLPGQEDTQY. In full, the CDR3 reads CASSLPGQEDTQYF.

Worth noting for this clone: Here the gene names and germline are mouse. Coverage ceases 1 residue before the CDR3 finishes, and the germline J gene fills in the end. The J gene is TRBJ2-1, the V gene TRBV12-2; D possibly uses TRBD1 or TRBD2 (5 bases each). The CDR3 is 13 residues long. V lost 5 bases to trimming and J lost 1 base, with 8 bases between them. Looked up from germline, CDR1 is SGHLS and CDR2 is HYDKME. The sequenced CDR3 bases are TGTGCCAGCTGCCGGGGGAACTATGCTGAGCAGTTC. As protein: CASCRGNYAEQF. The CDR3 in its entirety is CASCRGNYAEQFF.

In this sample, this clone turned up a few times. Gene names and germline refer to mouse. From the germline J gene comes the end of the CDR3, since the read stops 1 residue before it. V is TRBV4 and J is TRBJ2-2; TRBD1 matches 9 bases. Trimming cost V 5 bases and J 5 bases; bases outside gene matches: 3. The CDR3 consists of 14 residues. Germline assignment: CDR1 LGHDT and CDR2 YNNKQL (reference sequence). CDR3 DNA (partial): TGTGCCAGCAGCCCTGACAGGGGGACCGGGCAGCTCTAC. Its protein is CASSPDRGTGQLY. The whole CDR3 sequence reads CASSPDRGTGQLYF.

A remark on this clone: The gene names given are mouse names. The read finishes 1 residue shy of the CDR3 end, and the germline J gene is used to complete it. The chain recombines TRBV13-3 with TRBJ1-4; 8 bases map to TRBD1. The CDR3 has 16 amino acids. The V segment lost 1 base and the J segment 6 bases; nucleotides outside the gene matches: 8. Germline assignment: CDR1 NNHDY and CDR2 SYVADS. Partial CDR3 DNA: TGTGCCAGCAGTGATCTCGACAGGGGAGGAGACGAAAGATTATTT. It specifies CASSDLDRGGDERLF. The whole CDR3 protein reads CASSDLDRGGDERLFF.

This clone was found a few times. Mouse gene names apply. The read ends 1 residue before the CDR3 terminus; that terminus is restored from the germline J gene. The rearrangement uses TRBV16 and TRBJ2-7; D not certain. The germline gives CDR1 SGHSA, CDR2 FRNQAP. V was trimmed by 3 bases and J by 0 bases, leaving 3 bases between them. CDR3 size: 12 residues. The sequenced part of the CDR3 DNA is TGTGCAAGCAGCTTGAGCTCCTATGAACAGTAC. This translates into CASSLSSYEQY. The full-length CDR3 reads as CASSLSSYEQYF.

This clone ranks as medium-sized (0.01 to 0.1%). Gene names are mouse gene names. The CDR3 is cut off 1 residue early in the read; its end comes from the germline J gene. The chain couples TRBV14 to TRBJ2-2; 11 bases match TRBD2. V was clipped by 4 bases and J by 2 bases; unmatched bases: 1. The CDR3 is made up of 15 amino acids. CDR1 is SGHDT and CDR2 is FRDEAV in the germline V gene. CDR3 DNA, as far as it was read: TGTGCCAGCAGTCGACTGGGGGGGAACACCGGGCAGCTCTAC. This gives the protein CASSRLGGNTGQLY. The full CDR3 sequence reads CASSRLGGNTGQLYF.

A remark on this clone: Gene names are mouse gene names. The read falls 1 residue short of the CDR3 end, and the missing part is taken from the germline J gene. The chain links TRBV26 to TRBJ1-2; D call uncertain. V was trimmed by 4 bases and J by 2 bases, leaving 5 bases between them. The CDR3 spans 12 residues. CDR1 is KGHPV, CDR2 FQNQEV, per germline (reference sequence). Partial CDR3 DNA: TGTGCCAGCAGTCCACATAACTCCGACTACACC. This sequence encodes CASSPHNSDYT. The CDR3 reads in full as CASSPHNSDYTF.

About this clone: Germline and genes here are mouse. The read stops 1 residue short of the end of the CDR3; the missing end is completed from the germline J gene. This chain links TRBV15 with TRBJ2-2; D is unresolved. The V end was cut by 6 bases, the J end by 1 base, with 3 bases between. Germline assignment: CDR1 SGHND and CDR2 FRSKSL. The CDR3 loop spans 12 amino acids. CDR3: CASSINTGQLYF. The CDR3 bases that were read are TGTGCCAGCAGCATAAACACCGGGCAGCTCTAC.

A remark on this clone: Mouse germline and gene names are used. The observed sequence ends 1 residue before the CDR3 terminus, with the missing tail filled in from the germline J gene. This chain uses TRBV26 with TRBJ2-3, with a tentative D call TRBD2 (6 bases). V dropped 0 bases and J dropped 0 bases, with 10 bases sitting between them. The CDR3 totals 16 residues. The germline CDR1 and CDR2 sequences are KGHPV and FQNQEV (reference sequence). CDR3 protein: CASSLSGGTSAETLYF. The CDR3 DNA, read in part, is TGTGCCAGCAGTCTGTCGGGAGGGACTAGTGCAGAAACGCTGTAT.

This clone was recorded once. Each gene name is a mouse one. The read terminates 1 residue before the CDR3 end, so the remaining end is supplied by the germline J gene. The chain has TRBV3 and TRBJ2-1, with 8 bases aligning to TRBD2. Germline V CDR1 and CDR2: SNHLY, FYNGKV (reference sequence). The CDR3 runs 15 residues. Trimming took 3 bases from V and 1 from J; bases not matched to a gene: 2. The CDR3: CASSLGLVNYAEQFF. The CDR3 bases that were read are TGTGCCAGCAGCTTGGGACTGGTAAACTATGCTGAGCAGTTC.

In its sample, this clone ranks as medium-sized (0.01 to 0.1%). The gene symbols are mouse symbols. The missing CDR3 end, 1 residue past where the read stops, is filled in from the germline J gene. The chain couples TRBV3 to TRBJ2-3, with 11 bases that match TRBD2. CDR3 size: 15 residues. Germline V gives CDR1 SNHLY, CDR2 FYNGKV (reference sequence). V shed 5 bases and J 1 base; nucleotides not matched to a gene: 2. The sequenced CDR3 bases are TGTGCCAGCAGCAAGGGACTGGGGGGTGCAGAAACGCTGTAT. This gives the protein CASSKGLGGAETLY. The full CDR3 sequence reads CASSKGLGGAETLYF.

On this clone itself: Gene and germline names: mouse. The CDR3 goes on 1 residue after the read ends, and that part is filled in from the germline J gene. The chain carries TRBV26 and TRBJ1-1; 12 bases agree with TRBD1. Losses at the gene ends were 6 bases for V and 6 bases for J; bases not matched to a gene: 5. This CDR3 contains 14 residues. Germline V CDR1 and CDR2: KGHPV, FQNQEV (reference sequence). CDR3 in amino acids: CASSRDRGHPEVFF. The CDR3 DNA, read in part, is TGTGCCAGCAGCCGGGACAGGGGGCATCCAGAAGTCTTC.

In regard to this clone: The genes and germline here are from mouse. The CDR3 end is not reached by the read, which stops 1 residue before it; the germline J gene fills it in. This chain joins TRBV20 and TRBJ2-4, with no clear D. The germline V and J ends were trimmed by 2 bases and 3 bases, with 9 bases remaining between them. This CDR3 region has 13 residues. Germline V gives CDR1 GFQATS, CDR2 STVNSAI. The CDR3 bases that were read are TGTGGTGCTAGGTTTGGTGCCCAAAACACCTTGTAC. It encodes CGARFGAQNTLY. The whole CDR3 protein is CGARFGAQNTLYF.

To note about this clone: These gene names are mouse names. From the germline J gene comes the end of the CDR3, since the read stops 1 residue before it. This chain connects TRBV23 to TRBJ1-5. The CDR3 runs to 14 residues. CDR1 is KGHTA, CDR2 FQNQQP, per germline. The covered CDR3 bases are TGCTCCAGCAGTCAAGATTCTAACAACCAGGCTCCGCTT. It translates to CSSSQDSNNQAPL. The CDR3 as a whole reads CSSSQDSNNQAPLF.

In regard to this clone: The germline and genes are mouse ones. The read gets to within 1 residue of the CDR3 end, and the germline J gene fills in the rest. This chain joins TRBV5 and TRBJ1-4, with D perhaps TRBD1 (5 bases). Germline lookup yields CDR1 LGHNA and CDR2 YNLKQL (reference sequence). The V gene lost 0 bases and the J gene lost 3 bases, with 8 bases spanning the gap. This CDR3 region has 15 residues. The CDR3 region is CASSQEKGPNERLFF. The CDR3 bases that were read are TGTGCCAGCAGCCAAGAGAAGGGGCCCAACGAAAGATTATTT.

Regarding this clone: Mouse gene names and germline throughout. The read ends 1 residue early relative to the CDR3; the germline J gene fills the gap. V usage is TRBV15 and J usage is TRBJ2-4; the D gene is possibly TRBD1 (7 bases). CDR1 is SGHND, CDR2 FRSKSL, per germline. The CDR3 extends over 12 amino acids. V was pared by 1 base and J by 10 bases, with 9 bases between. CDR3 sequence: CASSLEGGALYF. Incomplete CDR3 DNA: TGTGCCAGCAGTTTAGAAGGGGGCGCCTTGTAC.

Note on this clone: Gene labels here are mouse ones. The CDR3 goes on 1 residue after the read ends, and that part is filled in from the germline J gene. The rearrangement links TRBV3 to TRBJ2-2; 9 nucleotides align to TRBD1. The germline V gene has CDR1 SNHLY and CDR2 FYNGKV (reference sequence). V trimming: 4 bases; J trimming: 5 bases; junction bases outside the gene matches: 5. This CDR3 has 15 residues. This chain's CDR3 is CASSSSGTGTGQLYF. CDR3 DNA (partial): TGTGCCAGCAGCTCTTCCGGGACAGGGACCGGGCAGCTCTAC.

Note on this clone: Gene names refer to mouse genes. The CDR3 end falls 1 residue outside the read, so it is completed with the germline J gene. This chain uses TRBV31 with TRBJ2-4; 9 nucleotides align to TRBD2. Germline V gene lookup returns CDR1 GKSSPN and CDR2 SITVG. The CDR3 runs to 17 residues. V trimming: 0 bases; J trimming: 0 bases; junction bases outside the gene matches: 7. CDR3 residues: CAWSLGLGPSSQNTLYF. CDR3 bases read: TGTGCCTGGAGTCTAGGACTGGGGCCAAGTAGTCAAAACACCTTGTAC.